Following are 32 T cell receptor beta chains from one sample sequenced in a study of T cell responses to AZD1222 COVID-19 vaccine. Sequencing was performed with immunoSEQ multiplex PCR; in TCRdb, only in-frame clones are kept and a portion is missing. The sample lists around 100,000 clones, over 75% occurring once. The sample here was peripheral blood, taken on day 0 of AZD1222 vaccination. Source of these receptors: an adult in good health.

The gene calls are TRBV6-2 or TRBV6-3 and TRBJ1-4; no reliable D call. Trimming left V 3 bases short and J 8 bases short, with 13 bases between. The CDR3 totals 14 residues. Germline CDR1 is MNHEY and CDR2 is SVGEGT. This CDR3 reads CASSYMRDGEKLFF. The CDR3 nucleotides read TGTGCCAGCAGTTATATGAGGGATGGAGAAAAACTGTTTTTT.

This chain connects TRBV28 to TRBJ1-5; the D is unclear. V was shortened by 4 bases and J by 7 bases, with 11 bases between the two germline ends. Germline lookup yields CDR1 MDHEN and CDR2 SYDVKM. The CDR3 loop spans 13 amino acids. The chain's CDR3 is CASSSEGRQPQHF. CDR3 nucleotides: TGTGCCAGCAGTTCAGAGGGTCGGCAGCCCCAGCATTTT. The full variable domain, its missing parts supplied by reference TRBV28 and TRBJ1-5, is DVKVTQSSRYLVKRTGEKVFLECVQDMDHENMFWYRQDPGLGLRLIYFSYDVKMKEKGDIPEGYSVSREKKERFSLILESASTNQTSMYLCASSSEGRQPQHFGDGTRLSIL.

The chain is built from TRBV9 and TRBJ2-2; no clear D gene. CDR3 length: 14 residues. Per germline, CDR1 SGDLS and CDR2 YYNGEE. Trimming pared 3 bases from V and 1 base from J, leaving 7 bases between. The CDR3 sequence: CASSARVNTGELFF. The CDR3, as DNA: TGTGCCAGCAGCGCCCGGGTGAACACCGGGGAGCTGTTTTTT.

V is TRBV7-2 and J is TRBJ2-7, with D maybe TRBD1 (6 bases). V lost 4 bases and J 2 bases, leaving 12 bases between the germline ends. The germline CDR1 and CDR2 sequences are SGHTA and FQGNSA. The CDR3 runs 14 residues. The CDR3 sequence: CASSWDNGPYEQYF. CDR3 sequence (DNA): TGTGCCAGCAGCTGGGACAATGGACCCTACGAGCAGTACTTC.

DNA for the CDR3: TGTGCCAGCAGCTTATTAGGGGGGATCAGAGAGACCCAGTACTTC. Its protein product is CASSLLGGIRETQYF. V gene TRBV7-2 combines with J gene TRBJ2-5; D tentatively reads TRBD1 or TRBD2 (6 bases each). V lost 2 bases and J lost 4, with 14 bases in between. The CDR3 extends over 15 amino acids. The germline gives CDR1 SGHTA, CDR2 FQGNSA.

The chain couples TRBV7-9 to TRBJ1-1; D may be TRBD1 (5 bases). The CDR3 covers 13 residues. Trimming shortened V by 5 bases and J by 4 bases, and 11 bases separated the two germline ends. CDR1 is SEHNR and CDR2 is FQNEAQ in the germline V gene (reference sequence). DNA of the CDR3: TGTGCCAGCAGCACCACAGGTGGCACTGAAGCTTTCTTT. Residues: CASSTTGGTEAFF.

This sequence joins TRBV6-5 and TRBJ2-1; tentative D call: TRBD1 (5 bases). V was cut by 8 bases and J by 10 bases, with 18 bases left in between. The germline CDR1 and CDR2 sequences are MNHEY and SVGAGI. CDR3 length equals 13 residues. CDR3 nucleotide sequence: TGTGCCAGCGACAGCCTCTACAATGTGGAGCAGTTCTTC. Translated: CASDSLYNVEQFF.

This clone has only one observation. V usage is TRBV12-3 or TRBV12-4 and J usage is TRBJ1-1; D is possibly TRBD1 (6 bases). This CDR3 contains 13 residues. Trimming cost V 3 bases and J 8 bases, with 13 bases left between them. The CDR3 is CASSFSTGTEAFF. CDR3 DNA: TGTGCCAGCAGTTTCTCCACCGGGACAGAAGCTTTCTTT.

The V gene is TRBV9, the J gene TRBJ2-3; TRBD2 is a possible D gene (5 bases). Deletions cut 3 bases from V and 6 bases from J, with 8 bases between. This CDR3 contains 12 residues. Per the germline V gene, CDR1 is SGDLS and CDR2 is YYNGEE. CDR3 region: CASSDWRDTQYF. The CDR3 nucleotides are TGTGCCAGCAGCGACTGGAGGGATACGCAGTATTTT.

V usage is TRBV28 and J usage is TRBJ2-6; 9 bases line up with TRBD1. The CDR3 extends over 17 amino acids. With V trimmed by 6 bases and J by 0 bases, 6 bases remained unmatched. The V gene's germline CDR1 is MDHEN and CDR2 SYDVKM. The CDR3 sequence is CASRSGQGSSGANVLTF. Written as DNA, the CDR3 is TGTGCCAGCAGATCGGGACAGGGAAGCTCTGGGGCCAACGTCCTGACTTTC.

This clone has a single count. This sequence joins TRBV18 and TRBJ2-1; perhaps TRBD1 as D (6 bases). The CDR3 is 17 residues long. Germline CDR1 and CDR2: KGHSH and LQKENI. V gave up 3 bases and J gave up 4 bases, with 19 bases separating them. CDR3 in DNA: TGTGCCAGCTCACCGCCACAGGGCCCCCTCAGTTACAATGAGCAGTTCTTC. Protein sequence: CASSPPQGPLSYNEQFF.

The count of this clone is one. The CDR3 reads CASSLDNDRGFYEQYF. The CDR3 region has the DNA TGCGCCAGCAGCTTGGACAATGACAGGGGGTTCTACGAGCAGTACTTC. The J gene is TRBJ2-7, the V gene TRBV5-1; TRBD1 agrees at 9 bases. V lost 0 bases and J lost 3; bases outside the gene matches: 7. The germline V gene has CDR1 SGHRS and CDR2 YFSETQ. The length of the CDR3 is 16 residues.

The J gene is TRBJ1-5, the V gene TRBV6-1; TRBD1 aligns across 11 bases. Losses at the gene ends were 4 bases for V and 0 bases for J; bases not matched to a gene: 5. This CDR3 region has 17 residues. Looked up from germline, CDR1 is MNHNS and CDR2 is SASEGT. The CDR3 DNA reads TGTGCCAGCAGTGGCGGACAGGGGGCCTATAGCAATCAGCCCCAGCATTTT. Translating gives CASSGGQGAYSNQPQHF.

The chain links TRBV6-5 to TRBJ2-4; 7 nucleotides align to TRBD2. This CDR3 is built from 15 residues. V was clipped by 7 bases and J by 9 bases; unmatched bases: 15. Germline CDR1 is MNHEY and CDR2 is SVGAGI. In DNA form, the CDR3 reads TGTGCCAGCACTCCCCGGGGGAGGGGAGATGGCATTCAGTACTTC. This sequence encodes CASTPRGRGDGIQYF.

The V and J genes are TRBV28 and TRBJ1-2; 8 bases fit TRBD1. Germline CDR1 and CDR2: MDHEN and SYDVKM. This CDR3 is 14 amino acids long. Trimming at V came to 6 bases and at J to 2 bases, leaving 5 bases not matched to a gene. CDR3 DNA: TGTGCCAGCAGGGACAGGGATGGAAACTATGGCTACACCTTC. As protein: CASRDRDGNYGYTF.

The chain uses TRBV27 and TRBJ2-3; D is possibly TRBD1 or TRBD2 (5 bases each). Germline CDR1 reads MNHEY; CDR2 reads SMNVEV (reference sequence). CDR3 length equals 13 residues. The V and J ends lost 6 bases and 5 bases respectively, with 12 bases between them. The CDR3 region has the DNA TGTGCCAGCAGGGGACCTGCACGAGATACGCAGTATTTT. It encodes CASRGPARDTQYF.

This chain joins TRBV19 and TRBJ2-3; 7 positions match TRBD1. This CDR3 spans 15 amino acids. V shed 2 bases and J 4 bases; nucleotides not matched to a gene: 6. Germline CDR1 and CDR2: LNHDA and SQIVND (reference sequence). The CDR3 nucleotides read TGTGCCAGTAGTATACACAGGGGAAGGTCAGATACGCAGTATTTT. Its protein product is CASSIHRGRSDTQYF.

The genes are TRBV6-5 and TRBJ1-1, with D unclear. CDR1 MNHEY and CDR2 SVGAGI come from the germline V gene. This CDR3 has 13 residues. The germline V and J ends were trimmed by 5 bases and 7 bases, with 14 bases remaining between them. CDR3 in amino acids: CASSTSREYEAFF. The CDR3 DNA follows: TGTGCCAGCAGTACCTCCCGGGAGTATGAAGCTTTCTTT.

V gene TRBV10-3 combines with J gene TRBJ1-3, with D perhaps TRBD1 (5 bases). Trimming pared 7 bases from V and 4 bases from J, leaving 14 bases between. The length of the CDR3 is 14 residues. Germline V CDR1 and CDR2: ENHRY, SYGVKD. CDR3 protein: CAITNGGYGNTIYF. DNA of the CDR3: TGTGCCATCACCAACGGGGGGTACGGAAACACCATATATTTT.

This chain connects TRBV27 to TRBJ1-5, with unresolved D. Trimming took 2 bases from V and 5 from J, leaving 7 bases between them. CDR3 length: 13 residues. Germline CDR1 and CDR2: MNHEY and SMNVEV (reference sequence). Written as DNA, the CDR3 is TGTGCCAGCAGTTTAGGGTGGGATCAGCCCCAGCATTTT. Its protein is CASSLGWDQPQHF.

The CDR3 region has the DNA TGTGCCAGCAGTCGGGACAACCAAGAGACCCAGTACTTC. As protein: CASSRDNQETQYF. The genes are TRBV2 and TRBJ2-5; TRBD1 is a possible D gene (6 bases). V dropped 5 bases and J dropped 0 bases, with 7 bases sitting between them. CDR1 is SNHLY, CDR2 FYNNEI, per germline. This CDR3 is 13 amino acids long.

J is TRBJ1-1 and V is TRBV6-5, with D possibly TRBD1 on 5 matching bases. Looked up from germline, CDR1 is MNHEY and CDR2 is SVGAGI. V lost 3 bases and J 8 bases, leaving 10 bases between the germline ends. This CDR3 is built from 12 residues. The CDR3 loop reads CASSYPTEEAFF. CDR3 DNA: TGTGCCAGCAGTTATCCGACAGAAGAAGCTTTCTTT.

J is TRBJ1-1 and V is TRBV6-1; D gene unclear. CDR1 MNHNS and CDR2 SASEGT come from the germline V gene. The CDR3 contains 13 residues. V was trimmed by 1 base and J by 3 bases, leaving 6 bases between them. This CDR3 reads CASSEGWDTEAFF. For the CDR3, the DNA is TGTGCCAGCAGTGAAGGGTGGGACACTGAAGCTTTCTTT.

The rearrangement joins TRBV16 to TRBJ1-2; the match to TRBD1 covers 8 bases. The CDR3 is 15 amino acids. The V gene end was trimmed by 0 bases and the J gene end by 8 bases; junction bases not matched to a gene: 8. Germline values: CDR1 KGHSY, CDR2 FQNENV. Here the CDR3 DNA reads TGTGCCAGCAGCCAATCCGCAGGGGGCCTAGGAGGCTACACCTTC. Translating gives CASSQSAGGLGGYTF.

This clone was recorded only once. The V call is TRBV28, the J call TRBJ1-2, with TRBD1 identical over 8 bases. Germline-derived CDR1 and CDR2 are MDHEN and SYDVKM. This CDR3 has 14 amino acids. Trimming cost V 4 bases and J 7 bases; bases outside gene matches: 8. CDR3 nucleotide sequence: TGTGCCAGCAGTTACTCGGACAGGGTATTTGGCTACACCTTC. Translated, it gives CASSYSDRVFGYTF.

This chain uses TRBV7-9 with TRBJ2-7; unclear D gene. The V gene's germline CDR1 is SEHNR and CDR2 FQNEAQ (reference sequence). The CDR3 has 13 residues. The V gene lost 0 bases and the J gene lost 6 bases, with 9 bases spanning the gap. The CDR3 region has the DNA TGTGCCAGCAGCTTAGCAGACACAAGCGAGCAGTACTTC. Encoded protein: CASSLADTSEQYF.

The CDR3: CASSAPGQGAGGGYTF. The CDR3 nucleotides read TGTGCCAGCAGTGCCCCGGGACAGGGGGCCGGGGGGGGCTACACCTTC. The V call is TRBV25-1, the J call TRBJ1-2; 12 nucleotides match TRBD1. After removal of 4 bases from V and 8 bases from J, the junction contained 11 bases not matched to a gene. CDR1 and CDR2 from the germline V gene are MGHDK and SYGVNS. The CDR3 contains 16 residues.

This sequence joins TRBV6-2 or TRBV6-3 and TRBJ2-7; 14 nucleotides match TRBD2. V dropped 5 bases and J dropped 1; count of bases not matched to a gene: 10. CDR1 is MNHEY and CDR2 is SVGEGT in the germline V gene. CDR3 size: 18 residues. The CDR3 nucleotides read TGTGCCAGCAGTCCGACTAGCGGGAGGGCCTTCGGGTCCTACGAGCAGTACTTC. This encodes CASSPTSGRAFGSYEQYF.

V gene TRBV21-1 combines with J gene TRBJ2-1; the table names TRBD2, a call not compared with the DNA. TRBV21-1 is a listed pseudogene. The CDR3 contains 16 residues. The CDR3 protein is CASLKRREGPYNEQFF. The CDR3 DNA reads as TGTGCCAGCTTAAAACGGCGGGAGGGCCCCTACAATGAGCAGTTCTTC.

The V gene is TRBV4-2, the J gene TRBJ2-5, with 9 bases lining up with TRBD2. This CDR3 comprises 16 residues. CDR1 and CDR2 from the germline V gene are LGHNA and YNFKEQ. Trimming took 1 base from V and 2 from J; bases not matched to a gene: 5. CDR3 protein: CASSQAMTSGQETQYF. Written as DNA, the CDR3 is TGTGCCAGCAGCCAAGCTATGACTAGCGGACAAGAGACCCAGTACTTC.

The chain employs TRBV12-3 or TRBV12-4 and TRBJ2-3, with unresolved D. The V end was cut by 5 bases, the J end by 7 bases, with 13 bases between. The CDR3 is made up of 13 amino acids. Here the CDR3 DNA reads TGTGCCAGCAGTCTGAGTAAGAGTTATACGCAGTATTTT. Its protein product is CASSLSKSYTQYF.

This rearrangement joins TRBV10-3 to TRBJ2-4, with 10 bases fitting TRBD2. The ends lost 1 base at V and 3 bases at J; junction bases unmatched: 6. The CDR3 contains 17 residues. From germline, CDR1 is ENHRY and CDR2 SYGVKD. This CDR3 reads CAISEFLAGVDKNIQYF. DNA of the CDR3: TGTGCCATCAGTGAGTTCCTAGCGGGGGTGGACAAAAACATTCAGTACTTC.